Sequencing of this T cell receptor beta chain was carried out in a study of cytomegalovirus exposure and HLA in healthy donors. PCR used 60 Vbeta primers and 13 Jbeta primers. Only in-frame clones appear in the TCRdb table, and some are missing; sequencing was by immunoSEQ multiplex PCR. Among 200,000 to 250,000 clones listed, 82% were seen once. The V and J ends lost 1 base and 1 base, in that order; junction bases with no gene match: 2. Per germline, CDR1 LGHNA and CDR2 YSLEER. CDR3 length equals 17 residues. The sequence was obtained from a woman in her 40s in good health and CMV-seropositive. The sequenced material came from PBMCs. The J gene is TRBJ2-2, the V gene TRBV4-3; TRBD2 matches 11 bases. Here the CDR3 reads CASSQAGTSGNTGELFF. CDR3 nucleotide sequence: TGCGCCAGCAGCCAAGCCGGGACTAGCGGGAACACCGGGGAGCTGTTTTTT.